Listed below are T cell receptor beta chains from one sample, sequenced in a study of blood T cells in healthy people across ages. TCRdb ran MiXCR on the 5' RACE reads and lists one entry per CDR3 protein. The sample has roughly 1.9 million distinct CDR3 sequences; around 40% are singletons. The sequenced sample consisted of blood. Receptors were obtained from a human donor in good health. CDR3s include the opening cysteine and the closing phenylalanine or tryptophan. Each record gives: J gene, V gene, clone size, D gene, CDR3 protein, CDR3 DNA. D genes are given only for firm matches. A clone size is listed for some rows: how often the clone was seen (once, few, many), or a class if it is expanded.

J gene: TRBJ1-2
V gene: TRBV7-2
clone size: few
D gene: TRBD1
CDR3 protein: CASSYTPGTGGRGYTF
CDR3 DNA: TGTGCCAGCAGTTATACCCCCGGGACAGGGGGAAGAGGCTACACCTTC

J gene: TRBJ1-2
V gene: TRBV25-1
clone size: NA
D gene: TRBD1
CDR3 protein: CASSDSDRGCYGYTF
CDR3 DNA: TGTGCCAGCAGTGATTCGGACAGGGGATGTTATGGCTACACCTTC

J gene: TRBJ2-3
V gene: TRBV12-3/TRBV12-4
clone size: NA
D gene: TRBD2
CDR3 protein: CASSSRTSGIDLSTDTQYF
CDR3 DNA: TGTGCCAGCAGTTCCAGGACTAGCGGGATCGATCTGAGCACAGATACGCAGTATTTT

J gene: TRBJ2-3
V gene: TRBV7-2
clone size: few
D gene: NA
CDR3 protein: CASSRSTGAQYF
CDR3 DNA: TGTGCCAGCAGCCGTTCAACCGGGGCGCAGTATTTT

J gene: TRBJ2-7
V gene: TRBV4-1
clone size: NA
D gene: TRBD2
CDR3 protein: CTSSQAAGDEQYF
CDR3 DNA: TGCACCAGCAGCCAAGCGGCGGGGGACGAGCAGTACTTC

J gene: TRBJ2-5
V gene: TRBV4-1
clone size: few
D gene: NA
CDR3 protein: CASSQAMQGALQETQYF
CDR3 DNA: TGCGCCAGCAGCCAAGCTATGCAGGGAGCCCTCCAAGAGACCCAGTACTTC

J gene: TRBJ1-3
V gene: TRBV15
clone size: NA
D gene: NA
CDR3 protein: CATSSEQGNTIYF
CDR3 DNA: TGTGCCACCAGCAGCGAACAGGGAAACACCATATATTTT

J gene: TRBJ2-5
V gene: TRBV29-1
clone size: few
D gene: TRBD2
CDR3 protein: CSVEVTRGGETQYF
CDR3 DNA: TGCAGCGTTGAAGTGACGCGGGGGGGAGAGACCCAGTACTTC

J gene: TRBJ1-5
V gene: TRBV6-2/TRBV6-3
clone size: NA
D gene: NA
CDR3 protein: CASTGDQNQPQHF
CDR3 DNA: TGTGCCAGCACAGGGGACCAAAATCAGCCCCAGCATTTT

J gene: TRBJ1-2
V gene: TRBV6-5
clone size: NA
D gene: TRBD1
CDR3 protein: CASSYLDRGDGYTF
CDR3 DNA: TGTGCCAGCAGTTACCTGGACAGGGGGGATGGCTACACCTTC

J gene: TRBJ2-3
V gene: TRBV20-1
clone size: NA
D gene: TRBD1
CDR3 protein: CSARDEQGVTDTQYF
CDR3 DNA: TGCAGTGCTAGAGATGAACAGGGGGTGACAGATACGCAGTATTTT

J gene: TRBJ2-1
V gene: TRBV10-3
clone size: NA
D gene: NA
CDR3 protein: CAISTGSRSYNEQFF
CDR3 DNA: TGCGCCATCAGCACAGGGTCGCGGAGCTACAATGAGCAGTTCTTC

J gene: TRBJ2-1
V gene: TRBV12-3/TRBV12-4
clone size: many
D gene: NA
CDR3 protein: CASNFDGSYNEQFF
CDR3 DNA: TGTGCCAGCAACTTCGATGGAAGCTACAATGAGCAGTTCTTC

J gene: TRBJ1-2
V gene: TRBV29-1
clone size: few
D gene: NA
CDR3 protein: CSVSGRFRNYGYTF
CDR3 DNA: TGCAGCGTTTCGGGACGCTTCAGAAACTATGGCTACACCTTC

J gene: TRBJ2-3
V gene: TRBV7-9
clone size: NA
D gene: NA
CDR3 protein: CASSPPAGGPDTQYF
CDR3 DNA: TGTGCCAGCAGCCCCCCCGCCGGGGGCCCAGATACGCAGTATTTT

J gene: TRBJ2-1
V gene: TRBV15
clone size: NA
D gene: NA
CDR3 protein: CATSRDGRYNEQFF
CDR3 DNA: TGTGCCACCAGCAGAGATGGCAGATACAATGAGCAGTTCTTC

J gene: TRBJ2-5
V gene: TRBV9
clone size: NA
D gene: TRBD1
CDR3 protein: CASSVYGTGGETQYF
CDR3 DNA: TGTGCCAGCAGCGTATATGGGACAGGTGGAGAGACCCAGTACTTC

J gene: TRBJ2-5
V gene: TRBV2
clone size: NA
D gene: NA
CDR3 protein: CASSEGRVQETQYF
CDR3 DNA: TGTGCCAGCAGTGAAGGGAGGGTCCAAGAGACCCAGTACTTC

J gene: TRBJ2-6
V gene: TRBV10-3
clone size: NA
D gene: NA
CDR3 protein: CAIPKSNFFSGVNVLTF
CDR3 DNA: TGTGCCATCCCCAAATCGAACTTCTTCTCTGGGGTCAACGTCCTGACTTTC

J gene: TRBJ1-2
V gene: TRBV7-2
clone size: NA
D gene: NA
CDR3 protein: CASSLATGLVGYTF
CDR3 DNA: TGTGCCAGCAGCTTAGCCACAGGCTTGGTCGGCTACACCTTC

J gene: TRBJ1-4
V gene: TRBV7-2
clone size: NA
D gene: TRBD1
CDR3 protein: CASSPQTGENEKLFF
CDR3 DNA: TGTGCCAGCAGCCCTCAGACAGGGGAGAACGAAAAACTGTTTTTT

J gene: TRBJ2-1
V gene: TRBV10-3
clone size: NA
D gene: NA
CDR3 protein: CAISYRRGLDEQFF
CDR3 DNA: TGTGCCATCAGCTATCGGAGGGGGTTGGATGAGCAGTTCTTC

J gene: TRBJ1-4
V gene: TRBV4-1
clone size: few
D gene: TRBD1
CDR3 protein: CASSHPLPQGAHEKLFF
CDR3 DNA: TGCGCCAGCAGTCACCCCCTCCCACAGGGGGCGCATGAAAAACTGTTTTTT

J gene: TRBJ1-4
V gene: TRBV27
clone size: few
D gene: NA
CDR3 protein: CASNQLGEKLFF
CDR3 DNA: TGTGCCAGCAACCAGCTAGGAGAAAAACTGTTTTTT

J gene: TRBJ1-2
V gene: TRBV29-1
clone size: few
D gene: NA
CDR3 protein: CSALTRSYGYTF
CDR3 DNA: TGCAGCGCCCTCACGAGAAGCTATGGCTACACCTTC

J gene: TRBJ2-7
V gene: TRBV7-8
clone size: few
D gene: NA
CDR3 protein: CASSFAFRGPKNYEQYF
CDR3 DNA: TGTGCCAGCAGCTTCGCATTCAGGGGCCCCAAAAACTACGAGCAGTACTTC

J gene: TRBJ1-2
V gene: TRBV12-3/TRBV12-4
clone size: NA
D gene: NA
CDR3 protein: CASSFSGRTGGYTF
CDR3 DNA: TGTGCCAGCAGTTTTTCAGGACGGACCGGGGGCTACACCTTC

J gene: TRBJ2-7
V gene: TRBV5-4
clone size: NA
D gene: NA
CDR3 protein: CASSLDVGGEQYF
CDR3 DNA: TGTGCCAGCAGCTTGGATGTGGGGGGCGAGCAGTACTTC

J gene: TRBJ2-1
V gene: TRBV6-5
clone size: NA
D gene: NA
CDR3 protein: CVSSYRGSNNEQFF
CDR3 DNA: TGTGTCAGTAGTTATAGGGGATCTAACAATGAGCAGTTCTTC

J gene: TRBJ2-3
V gene: TRBV20-1
clone size: NA
D gene: NA
CDR3 protein: CSARDIRGTDTQYF
CDR3 DNA: TGCAGTGCTAGAGATATAAGGGGGACGGATACGCAGTATTTT

J gene: TRBJ2-3
V gene: TRBV20-1
clone size: few
D gene: TRBD1
CDR3 protein: CSVQDRGDTQYF
CDR3 DNA: TGCAGTGTCCAGGACAGGGGAGATACGCAGTATTTT

J gene: TRBJ1-1
V gene: TRBV7-2
clone size: NA
D gene: NA
CDR3 protein: CASSLVGTGLSPEAFF
CDR3 DNA: TGTGCCAGCAGCTTAGTGGGTACAGGCCTATCCCCTGAAGCTTTCTTT

J gene: TRBJ2-1
V gene: TRBV20-1
clone size: few
D gene: TRBD2
CDR3 protein: CSALVGLAGREQFF
CDR3 DNA: TGCAGTGCGCTTGTGGGACTAGCGGGGAGGGAGCAGTTCTTC

J gene: TRBJ1-1
V gene: TRBV5-1
clone size: few
D gene: TRBD1
CDR3 protein: CASSLPRQGANTEAFF
CDR3 DNA: TGCGCCAGCAGCTTGCCGCGACAGGGGGCGAACACTGAAGCTTTCTTT

J gene: TRBJ2-5
V gene: TRBV3-1
clone size: NA
D gene: TRBD2
CDR3 protein: CASSQGLLAGAETQYF
CDR3 DNA: TGTGCCAGCAGCCAAGGCCTCCTAGCGGGGGCGGAGACCCAGTACTTC

J gene: TRBJ2-5
V gene: TRBV20-1
clone size: NA
D gene: TRBD1
CDR3 protein: CSAREFGQGEFSETQYF
CDR3 DNA: TGCAGTGCTAGAGAGTTCGGACAGGGGGAGTTCTCCGAGACCCAGTACTTC

J gene: TRBJ2-1
V gene: TRBV6-5
clone size: NA
D gene: TRBD2
CDR3 protein: CASRGPSGGANEQFF
CDR3 DNA: TGTGCCAGCAGGGGACCTAGCGGGGGGGCCAATGAGCAGTTCTTC

J gene: TRBJ2-3
V gene: TRBV5-1
clone size: many
D gene: TRBD1
CDR3 protein: CASSFSGQGVDTQYF
CDR3 DNA: TGCGCCAGCAGCTTCTCGGGACAGGGGGTCGATACGCAGTATTTT

J gene: TRBJ2-5
V gene: TRBV29-1
clone size: once
D gene: NA
CDR3 protein: CSVYLGTQYF
CDR3 DNA: TGCAGCGTTTACCTTGGGACCCAGTACTTC

J gene: TRBJ1-5
V gene: TRBV15
clone size: NA
D gene: NA
CDR3 protein: CATSGNRDQPQHF
CDR3 DNA: TGTGCCACCAGCGGAAACAGGGACCAGCCCCAGCATTTT

J gene: TRBJ1-4
V gene: TRBV4-3
clone size: NA
D gene: NA
CDR3 protein: CASSQDSIGKLFF
CDR3 DNA: TGCGCCAGCAGCCAAGATTCAATCGGAAAACTGTTTTTT

J gene: TRBJ2-1
V gene: TRBV5-1
clone size: few
D gene: NA
CDR3 protein: CASSLESVYEQFF
CDR3 DNA: TGCGCCAGCAGCTTGGAGTCCGTTTACGAGCAGTTCTTC

J gene: TRBJ2-1
V gene: TRBV5-4
clone size: NA
D gene: TRBD2
CDR3 protein: CASSRRLADYNEQFF
CDR3 DNA: TGTGCCAGCAGCCGCCGACTAGCGGATTACAATGAGCAGTTCTTC

J gene: TRBJ1-5
V gene: TRBV6-5
clone size: NA
D gene: NA
CDR3 protein: CASAWDLNQPQHF
CDR3 DNA: TGTGCCAGCGCGTGGGACTTAAATCAGCCCCAGCATTTT

J gene: TRBJ2-7
V gene: TRBV7-2
clone size: NA
D gene: TRBD2
CDR3 protein: CASSRRLAGHSYEQYF
CDR3 DNA: TGTGCCAGCAGCCGTCGACTAGCGGGACACTCCTACGAGCAGTACTTC

J gene: TRBJ2-4
V gene: TRBV4-1
clone size: NA
D gene: TRBD1
CDR3 protein: CASSQYTGTALAKNIQYF
CDR3 DNA: TGCGCCAGCAGCCAATACACCGGGACAGCCCTAGCCAAAAACATTCAGTACTTC

J gene: TRBJ1-1
V gene: TRBV5-1
clone size: few
D gene: NA
CDR3 protein: CASSPEIRQYRMNTEAFF
CDR3 DNA: TGCGCCAGCAGCCCGGAAATTCGACAGTACAGAATGAACACTGAAGCTTTCTTT

J gene: TRBJ2-7
V gene: TRBV28
clone size: few
D gene: NA
CDR3 protein: CASRTSGTYEQYF
CDR3 DNA: TGTGCCAGCAGAACTTCAGGGACCTACGAGCAGTACTTC

J gene: TRBJ2-7
V gene: TRBV29-1
clone size: few
D gene: TRBD1
CDR3 protein: CSVEDGQGAVGEQYF
CDR3 DNA: TGCAGCGTTGAAGATGGCCAGGGGGCAGTGGGCGAGCAGTACTTC

J gene: TRBJ2-7
V gene: TRBV12-3/TRBV12-4
clone size: NA
D gene: TRBD1
CDR3 protein: CVSSLGQGYEQYF
CDR3 DNA: TGTGTCAGCAGCCTGGGACAGGGGTACGAGCAGTACTTC

J gene: TRBJ1-5
V gene: TRBV12-3/TRBV12-4
clone size: once
D gene: TRBD1
CDR3 protein: CASRRTGVSQPQHF
CDR3 DNA: TGTGCCAGCAGGAGGACAGGGGTAAGTCAGCCCCAGCATTTT

J gene: TRBJ2-1
V gene: TRBV28
clone size: many
D gene: NA
CDR3 protein: CASGVSRGGSNEQFF
CDR3 DNA: TGTGCCAGCGGCGTTAGCAGGGGGGGTTCCAATGAGCAGTTCTTC

J gene: TRBJ1-2
V gene: TRBV5-1
clone size: NA
D gene: TRBD1
CDR3 protein: CASSVGTAANYGYTF
CDR3 DNA: TGCGCCAGCAGCGTGGGGACAGCTGCTAACTATGGCTACACCTTC

J gene: TRBJ2-7
V gene: TRBV3-1
clone size: NA
D gene: TRBD1
CDR3 protein: CASSQVQGANEQYF
CDR3 DNA: TGTGCCAGCAGCCAAGTACAGGGGGCCAACGAGCAGTACTTC

J gene: TRBJ2-7
V gene: TRBV4-3
clone size: few
D gene: NA
CDR3 protein: CASSQAPTRDYEQYF
CDR3 DNA: TGCGCCAGCAGCCAAGCTCCGACTAGAGACTACGAGCAGTACTTC

J gene: TRBJ2-7
V gene: TRBV12-3/TRBV12-4
clone size: NA
D gene: NA
CDR3 protein: CASSSGTGFNEQYF
CDR3 DNA: TGTGCCAGCAGTTCCGGGACGGGTTTTAACGAGCAGTACTTC

J gene: TRBJ2-5
V gene: TRBV2
clone size: NA
D gene: NA
CDR3 protein: CASRKRDKETQYF
CDR3 DNA: TGTGCCAGCAGGAAGCGGGACAAAGAGACCCAGTACTTC

J gene: TRBJ2-7
V gene: TRBV15
clone size: few
D gene: NA
CDR3 protein: CATSYVEGSYEQYF
CDR3 DNA: TGTGCCACCAGTTACGTAGAGGGTAGCTACGAGCAGTACTTC

J gene: TRBJ2-7
V gene: TRBV29-1
clone size: NA
D gene: NA
CDR3 protein: CSGGQTSYEQYF
CDR3 DNA: TGCAGCGGGGGACAAACCTCCTACGAGCAGTACTTC